These 13 T cell receptor beta chains were sequenced from one sample in a study of blood T cell repertoires in COVID-19. Assay used: immunoSEQ multiplex PCR; TCRdb lists only in-frame clones, some missing. The data contain about 160,000 clones, about 80% of them singletons. Sequenced sample: peripheral blood. These TCRs come from an elderly woman with acute or convalescent COVID-19.

The chain employs TRBV11-2 and TRBJ2-3; TRBD2 is a possible D gene (6 bases). V was shortened by 1 base and J by 6 bases, with 11 bases between the two germline ends. This CDR3 contains 14 residues. Germline loops: CDR1 SGHAT, CDR2 FQNNGV. CDR3 protein: CASSLGGVGDTQYF. In nucleotides, the CDR3 is TGTGCCAGCAGCTTAGGCGGGGTTGGCGATACGCAGTATTTT.

The chain links TRBV7-9 to TRBJ1-4; TRBD1 aligns across 7 bases. Losses at the gene ends were 0 bases for V and 0 bases for J; bases not matched to a gene: 1. Germline CDR1 SEHNR, CDR2 FQNEAQ (reference sequence). There are 16 residues in the CDR3. The CDR3 here is CASSLATGSTNEKLFF. The CDR3 coding sequence is TGTGCCAGCAGCTTAGCGACAGGGTCAACTAATGAAAAACTGTTTTTT.

V gene TRBV2 combines with J gene TRBJ2-7; TRBD1 agrees at 9 bases. In germline, CDR1 is SNHLY, CDR2 FYNNEI. V shed 5 bases and J 6 bases; nucleotides not matched to a gene: 11. This CDR3 is built from 15 residues. The CDR3 reads CASSLQGARMGEQYF. The CDR3 DNA is TGTGCCAGCAGTTTACAGGGGGCGCGGATGGGCGAGCAGTACTTC. The full variable domain, its missing parts supplied by reference TRBV2 and TRBJ2-7, is EPEVTQTPSHQVTQMGQEVILRCVPISNHLYFYWYRQILGQKVEFLVSFYNNEISEKSEIFDDQFSVERPDGSNFTLKIRSTKLEDSAMYFCASSLQGARMGEQYFGPGTRLTVT.

The chain carries TRBV28 and TRBJ1-3; D gene ambiguous. Trimming pared 7 bases from V and 0 bases from J, leaving 7 bases between. In germline, CDR1 is MDHEN, CDR2 SYDVKM. The CDR3 covers 13 residues. CDR3 sequence reads: CASTGFSGNTIYF. The CDR3 DNA reads as TGTGCCAGCACGGGATTCTCTGGAAACACCATATATTTT.

The chain couples TRBV27 to TRBJ2-3; the D gene is possibly TRBD2 (6 bases). V was pared by 5 bases and J by 5 bases, with 17 bases between. This CDR3 comprises 15 residues. CDR1 is MNHEY and CDR2 is SMNVEV in the germline V gene (reference sequence). In nucleotides, the CDR3 is TGTGCCAGCAGTCCGCGGGACTTTGAGGGAGATACGCAGTATTTT. Translated: CASSPRDFEGDTQYF.

The chain joins TRBV5-1 to TRBJ2-1; TRBD2 matches at 10 bases. Per germline, CDR1 SGHRS and CDR2 YFSETQ. The V segment lost 4 bases and the J segment 4 bases; nucleotides outside the gene matches: 5. This CDR3 spans 15 amino acids. CDR3 protein: CASSHGLAVYNEQFF. In DNA form, the CDR3 reads TGCGCCAGCAGCCACGGACTAGCGGTATACAATGAGCAGTTCTTC.

DNA for the CDR3: TGTGCCAGCAGCTTCACTAGCGCAGCCAAAAACATTCAGTACTTC. This sequence encodes CASSFTSAAKNIQYF. The V gene is TRBV7-2, the J gene TRBJ2-4; 7 nucleotides align to TRBD2. The V segment lost 3 bases and the J segment 0 bases; nucleotides outside the gene matches: 2. The CDR3 runs 15 residues. The V gene's germline CDR1 is SGHTA and CDR2 FQGNSA.

The chain carries TRBV5-5 and TRBJ2-3; perhaps TRBD1 as D (5 bases). CDR1 is SGHKS, CDR2 YYEKEE, per germline (reference sequence). Trimming stripped 0 bases from V and 8 bases from J, with 16 bases between. This CDR3 contains 15 residues. In DNA, the CDR3 is TGTGCCAGCAGCTTGGCGAGCTTCTCCCAGGGTACGCAGTATTTT. Translating it yields CASSLASFSQGTQYF.

This chain links TRBV13 with TRBJ2-5; maybe TRBD2 (6 bases). CDR1 PRHDT and CDR2 FYEKMQ come from the germline V gene (reference sequence). V was pared by 3 bases and J by 7 bases, with 12 bases between. CDR3 length: 13 residues. The CDR3 protein is CASSFSGEGTQYF. CDR3 DNA: TGTGCCAGCAGCTTCTCGGGGGAAGGGACCCAGTACTTC.

V usage is TRBV19 and J usage is TRBJ1-4, with TRBD1 as a possible D gene (6 bases). CDR3 length: 15 amino acids. Trimming cost V 1 base and J 8 bases, with 14 bases left between them. Per the germline V gene, CDR1 is LNHDA and CDR2 is SQIVND (reference sequence). The CDR3 DNA is TGTGCCAGTAGTATAGCCGGCAGGGGAGGGGAAAAACTGTTTTTT. The encoded protein is CASSIAGRGGEKLFF. Looking up the rest from reference TRBV19 and TRBJ1-4 gives the full variable domain: DGGITQSPKYLFRKEGQNVTLSCEQNLNHDAMYWYRQDPGQGLRLIYYSQIVNDFQKGDIAEGYSVSREKKESFPLTVTSAQKNPTAFYLCASSIAGRGGEKLFFGSGTQLSVL.

The genes are TRBV29-1 and TRBJ1-1; maybe TRBD1 (5 bases). The ends were cut back, 4 bases at V and 6 bases at J, with 12 bases in the middle. The CDR3 extends over 12 amino acids. Per germline, CDR1 SQVTM and CDR2 ANQGSEA. For the CDR3, the DNA is TGCAGCGTTGCACAGTGGGGGGCTGAAGCTTTCTTT. It translates to CSVAQWGAEAFF.

There are a few counts of this clone. The chain is built from TRBV5-1 and TRBJ2-5; 14 positions match TRBD2. Trimming took 3 bases from V and 4 from J; bases not matched to a gene: 5. Germline CDR1 SGHRS, CDR2 YFSETQ. This CDR3 contains 16 residues. The CDR3 loop reads CASSSPGLAGVETQYF. CDR3 coding DNA: TGCGCCAGCAGCTCCCCGGGACTAGCGGGAGTAGAGACCCAGTACTTC.

The chain recombines TRBV19 with TRBJ2-1; maybe TRBD2 (6 bases). Germline V gives CDR1 LNHDA, CDR2 SQIVND (reference sequence). V was cut by 3 bases and J by 3 bases, with 6 bases left in between. The CDR3 extends over 13 amino acids. This CDR3 reads CASSIGGYNEQFF. The CDR3 region has the DNA TGTGCCAGTAGTATCGGGGGCTACAATGAGCAGTTCTTC.